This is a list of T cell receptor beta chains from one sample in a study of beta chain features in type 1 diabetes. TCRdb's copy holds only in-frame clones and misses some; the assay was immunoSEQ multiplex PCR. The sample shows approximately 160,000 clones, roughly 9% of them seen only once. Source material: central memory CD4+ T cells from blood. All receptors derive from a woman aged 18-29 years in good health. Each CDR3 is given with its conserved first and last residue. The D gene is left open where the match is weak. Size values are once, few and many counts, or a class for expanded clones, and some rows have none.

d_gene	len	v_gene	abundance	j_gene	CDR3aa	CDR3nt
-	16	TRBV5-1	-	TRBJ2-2	CASSLGPVGGTGELFF	TGCGCCAGCAGCTTGGGACCGGTGGGGGGCACCGGGGAGCTGTTTTTT
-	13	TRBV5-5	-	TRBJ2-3	CASSFTGTDTQYF	TGTGCCAGCAGCTTCACCGGGACAGATACGCAGTATTTT
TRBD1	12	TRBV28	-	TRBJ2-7	CASSQGTYEQYF	TGTGCCTCATCACAGGGGACCTACGAGCAGTACTTC
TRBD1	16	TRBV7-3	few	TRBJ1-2	CASSSVPGQGGYGYTF	TGTGCCAGCAGCTCTGTCCCGGGACAGGGGGGCTATGGCTACACCTTC
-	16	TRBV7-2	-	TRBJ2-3	CASSFFHSSSTDTQYF	TGTGCCAGCAGCTTTTTCCACAGTTCTAGCACAGATACGCAGTATTTT
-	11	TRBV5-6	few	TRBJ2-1	CASSFLNEQFF	TGTGCCAGCAGCTTCCTCAATGAGCAGTTCTTC
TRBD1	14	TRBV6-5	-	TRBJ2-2	CASRIGTGAGELFF	TGTGCCAGCAGGATTGGGACAGGGGCTGGGGAGCTGTTTTTT
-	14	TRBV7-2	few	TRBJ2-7	CASSSGGNSYEQYF	TGTGCCAGCAGCTCTGGGGGGAACTCCTACGAGCAGTACTTC
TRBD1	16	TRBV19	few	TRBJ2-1	CASSIVAGQGAREQFF	TGTGCCAGTAGTATAGTCGCTGGACAGGGGGCTAGGGAGCAGTTCTTC
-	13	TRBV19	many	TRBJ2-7	CASSQTRSYEQYF	TGTGCCAGTAGTCAGACACGATCCTACGAGCAGTACTTC
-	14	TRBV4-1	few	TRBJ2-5	CASSQDPSGETQYF	TGCGCCAGCAGCCAAGATCCCAGCGGAGAGACCCAGTACTTC
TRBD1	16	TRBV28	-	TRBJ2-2	CASSLFPGGITGELFF	TGTGCCAGCAGTTTATTTCCAGGGGGCATCACCGGGGAGCTGTTTTTT
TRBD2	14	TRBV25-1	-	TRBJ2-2	CASSGGGVAGELFF	TGTGCCAGCAGTGGCGGGGGGGTGGCCGGGGAGCTGTTTTTT
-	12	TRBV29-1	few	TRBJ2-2	CSVQENTGELFF	TGCAGCGTTCAGGAGAACACCGGGGAGCTGTTTTTT
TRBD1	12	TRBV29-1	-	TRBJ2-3	CSSYRDRDTQYF	TGCAGCTCGTACCGGGACAGAGATACGCAGTATTTT
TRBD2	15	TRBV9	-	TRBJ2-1	CASSVGLAGGNEQFF	TGTGCCAGCAGCGTAGGGCTAGCGGGAGGGAATGAGCAGTTCTTC
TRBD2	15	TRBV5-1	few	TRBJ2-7	CASSSTGTSSLEQYF	TGCGCCAGCAGCTCAACCGGGACTAGTTCCCTCGAGCAGTACTTC
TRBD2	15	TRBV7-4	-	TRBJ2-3	CASSPRTSGVDTQYF	TGTGCCAGCAGCCCACGGACTAGCGGGGTAGATACGCAGTATTTT
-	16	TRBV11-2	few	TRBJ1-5	CASSESGSGGNQPQHF	TGTGCCAGCAGCGAAAGCGGGTCGGGAGGGAATCAGCCCCAGCATTTT
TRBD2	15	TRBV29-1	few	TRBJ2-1	CSVENSGGAGSEQFF	TGCAGCGTTGAGAATAGCGGGGGGGCAGGTAGCGAGCAGTTCTTC
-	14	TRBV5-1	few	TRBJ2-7	CASSLVEAEVEQYF	TGCGCCAGCAGCTTGGTGGAGGCGGAGGTCGAGCAGTACTTC
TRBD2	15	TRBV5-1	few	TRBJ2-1	CASSLGASGRNEQFF	TGCGCCAGCAGCTTGGGGGCTAGCGGGAGAAATGAGCAGTTCTTC
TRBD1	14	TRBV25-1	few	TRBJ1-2	CASSEYRTGDGYTF	TGTGCCAGCAGTGAATATAGGACAGGGGATGGCTACACCTTC
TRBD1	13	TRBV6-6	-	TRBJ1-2	CASSPGTGIGYTF	TGTGCCAGCAGTCCCGGGACAGGGATTGGCTACACCTTC
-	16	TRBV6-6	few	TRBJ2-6	CASSSGRGSGANVLTF	TGTGCCAGCAGCTCTGGGAGGGGGTCCGGGGCCAACGTCCTGACTTTC
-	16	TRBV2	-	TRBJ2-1	CASNRLSGTDYNEQFF	TGTGCCAGCAATCGACTAAGTGGTACCGATTACAATGAGCAGTTCTTC
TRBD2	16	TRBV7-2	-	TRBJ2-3	CASSLAPLAGTDTQYF	TGTGCCAGCAGCTTAGCTCCGCTAGCGGGGACAGATACGCAGTATTTT
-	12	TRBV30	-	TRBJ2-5	CAWSRVTETQYF	TGTGCCTGGAGTCGGGTAACAGAGACCCAGTACTTC
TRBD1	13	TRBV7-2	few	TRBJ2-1	CASSLTGYNEQFF	TGTGCCAGCAGCTTGACAGGGTACAATGAGCAGTTCTTC
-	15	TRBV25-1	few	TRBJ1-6	CASSPSTALNSPLHF	TGTGCCAGCAGCCCTTCGACAGCGCTTAATTCACCCCTCCACTTT
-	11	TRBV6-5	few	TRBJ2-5	CASSSRETQYF	TGTGCCAGCAGTTCCAGGGAGACCCAGTACTTC
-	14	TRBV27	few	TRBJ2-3	CASSLIVGTDTQYF	TGTGCCAGCAGTTTAATAGTCGGCACAGATACGCAGTATTTT